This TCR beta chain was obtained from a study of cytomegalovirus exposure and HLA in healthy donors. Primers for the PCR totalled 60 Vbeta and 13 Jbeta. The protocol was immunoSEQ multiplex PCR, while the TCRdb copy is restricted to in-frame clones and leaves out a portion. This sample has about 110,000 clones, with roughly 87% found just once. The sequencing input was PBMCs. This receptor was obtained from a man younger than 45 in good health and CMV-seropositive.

The CDR3 DNA sequence: TGTGCCAGCAGCTTGCTTGCGAGCTCCTATAATTCACCCCTCCACTTT. Amino acid sequence: CASSLLASSYNSPLHF. The chain employs TRBV5-4 and TRBJ1-6; D not resolved. Germline lookup yields CDR1 SGHNT and CDR2 YYREEE (reference sequence). V shed 1 base and J shed 0 bases, with 8 bases lying between them. The CDR3 spans 16 residues.